This section outlines one T cell receptor beta chain sequence together with its context. This sample stems from a study of cytomegalovirus exposure and HLA in healthy donors. The PCR made use of 60 Vbeta and 13 Jbeta primers. Assay used: immunoSEQ multiplex PCR; TCRdb lists only in-frame clones, some missing. The sample carries 200,000 or so clones, 70% to 80% recorded once. Germline values: CDR1 SSHAT, CDR2 FNYEAQ (reference sequence). Trimming cost V 5 bases and J 1 base; bases outside gene matches: 10. The CDR3 loop spans 17 amino acids. Specimen: PBMCs. The chain links TRBV7-7 to TRBJ2-2, with TRBD2 matching over 7 bases. The receptor was derived from a male donor in good health and CMV-seropositive. The CDR3 loop is CASSPRGTTRNTGELFF. Written as DNA, the CDR3 is TGTGCCAGCAGCCCCCGCGGGACTACCCGGAACACCGGGGAGCTGTTTTTT.